Listed here are 21 T cell receptor beta chains from one sample, sequenced in a study of CD4+ T cells in melanoma. TCRdb's copy holds only in-frame clones and misses some; the assay was immunoSEQ multiplex PCR. Of more than 12,000 clones listed, 62% are singletons. The sequenced material came from cells from a culture (not recorded whether cultured in vitro). The receptors shown here come from a human donor with melanoma.

The rearrangement uses TRBV19 and TRBJ2-1; D might be TRBD1 (6 bases). This CDR3 has 15 amino acids. Germline CDR1 reads LNHDA; CDR2 reads SQIVND (reference sequence). V shed 3 bases and J shed 5 bases, with 14 bases lying between them. DNA for the CDR3: TGTGCCAGTAGTATCCCGCAGGGGCTCCACAATGAGCAGTTCTTC. The encoded protein is CASSIPQGLHNEQFF.

The chain uses TRBV30 and TRBJ2-6; 10 nucleotides agree with TRBD1. CDR3 size: 16 residues. The germline gives CDR1 GTSNPN, CDR2 SVGIG (reference sequence). V was pared by 6 bases and J by 0 bases, with 5 bases of the junction left unmatched. In nucleotides, the CDR3 is TGTGCCTGTGGGGACAGGGGACACTCTGGGGCCAACGTCCTGACTTTC. The encoded protein is CACGDRGHSGANVLTF. The full variable domain, rest sourced from reference TRBV30 and TRBJ2-6, is SQTIHQWPATLVQPVGSPLSLECTVEGTSNPNLYWYRQAAGRGLQLLFYSVGIGQISSEVPQNLSASRPQDRQFILSSKKLLLSDSGFYLCACGDRGHSGANVLTFGAGSRLTVL.

This rearrangement joins TRBV11-1 to TRBJ1-1; D remains ambiguous. The CDR3 has 15 amino acids. Deletions cut 3 bases from V and 1 base from J, with 12 bases between. Per the germline V gene, CDR1 is SGHAT and CDR2 is FQDESV (reference sequence). In nucleotides, the CDR3 is TGTGCCAGCAGCTTTAATCTCGGGCAGAACACTGAAGCTTTCTTT. Amino acids: CASSFNLGQNTEAFF.

This rearrangement joins TRBV6-5 to TRBJ1-6, with 12 positions matching TRBD1. V was clipped by 5 bases and J by 11 bases; unmatched bases: 7. Germline V gives CDR1 MNHEY, CDR2 SVGAGI. This CDR3 comprises 15 residues. The CDR3 DNA reads TGTGCCAGCAGTCGGGGGGGGACAGGGGGCCCACCCCTCCACTTT. Its protein product is CASSRGGTGGPPLHF.

The chain joins TRBV6-5 to TRBJ1-1; D might be TRBD1 (6 bases). The CDR3 extends over 13 amino acids. Trimming stripped 0 bases from V and 12 bases from J, with 14 bases between. Germline lookup yields CDR1 MNHEY and CDR2 SVGAGI. The CDR3, as DNA: TGTGCCAGCAGTTACTCGGGGAGACAGGAGCCTTTCTTT. Translation gives CASSYSGRQEPFF.

The chain employs TRBV30 and TRBJ1-1; D gene unclear. CDR1 GTSNPN and CDR2 SVGIG come from the germline V gene (reference sequence). This CDR3 is built from 12 residues. Trimming left V 2 bases short and J 4 bases short, with 8 bases between. As DNA, the CDR3 is TGTGCCTGGAGTCGAAGAATCACTGAAGCTTTCTTT. It yields the protein CAWSRRITEAFF.

The chain links TRBV4-1 to TRBJ1-5; 7 bases are a match to TRBD1. CDR3 length: 15 amino acids. Looked up from germline, CDR1 is MGHRA and CDR2 is YSYEKL. J lost 7 bases, V lost 4 bases, and 10 bases had no gene match. CDR3 bases: TGCGCCAGCAGCCGCAGCGACAGGGCAGAACAGCCCCAGCATTTT. Its protein product is CASSRSDRAEQPQHF.

V gene TRBV7-8 combines with J gene TRBJ1-3; D is perhaps TRBD1 (5 bases). Germline V gives CDR1 SGHVS, CDR2 FQNEAQ. The CDR3 runs 16 residues. Trimming stripped 1 base from V and 0 bases from J, with 10 bases between. The CDR3 region is CASSLVGRISGNTIYF. DNA of the CDR3: TGTGCCAGCAGCTTAGTGGGACGAATCTCTGGAAACACCATATATTTT.

This chain joins TRBV5-1 and TRBJ2-2, with 12 positions matching TRBD1. J was trimmed by 9 bases and V by 3 bases; bases with no gene match: 6. This CDR3 comprises 15 residues. Germline CDR1 is SGHRS and CDR2 is YFSETQ. The CDR3 DNA sequence: TGCGCCAGCAGCTCCGGGACAGGGGGCGGACGGGAGCTGTTTTTT. It specifies CASSSGTGGGRELFF.

The rearrangement joins TRBV6-5 to TRBJ2-7; 8 bases line up with TRBD1. This CDR3 region has 14 residues. Germline V lookup: CDR1 MNHEY, CDR2 SVGAGI. With 6 bases clipped from V and 3 bases from J, the junction kept 7 bases outside the gene matches. The CDR3 region is CASRIGGQDYEQYF. CDR3 bases: TGTGCCAGCAGAATCGGGGGACAGGACTACGAGCAGTACTTC.

The CDR3 bases are TGCAGCGTTAAAGGCAGAAAGTCACCCTACGAGCAGTACTTC. Translating gives CSVKGRKSPYEQYF. The gene calls are TRBV29-1 and TRBJ2-7; D is unclear. This CDR3 region has 14 residues. The V end lost 5 bases, the J end lost 2 bases, and 16 bases lay between the germline ends. Germline values: CDR1 SQVTM, CDR2 ANQGSEA.

The V call is TRBV7-9, the J call TRBJ2-3; D call uncertain. From germline, CDR1 is SEHNR and CDR2 FQNEAQ (reference sequence). Deletions cut 1 base from V and 2 bases from J, with 7 bases between. This CDR3 comprises 14 residues. The CDR3 protein is CASSLGLPTDTQYF. CDR3 nucleotide sequence: TGTGCCAGCAGCTTAGGCTTACCCACAGATACGCAGTATTTT.

This sequence joins TRBV7-9 and TRBJ2-3; TRBD2 matches 7 bases. This CDR3 is built from 15 residues. With 11 bases clipped from V and 5 bases from J, the junction kept 16 bases outside the gene matches. CDR1 SEHNR and CDR2 FQNEAQ come from the germline V gene (reference sequence). The CDR3 sequence: CAGARSGAVGDTQYF. The CDR3 coding sequence is TGTGCCGGTGCAAGAAGCGGGGCCGTGGGAGATACGCAGTATTTT.

This chain uses TRBV25-1 with TRBJ1-5; D remains ambiguous. This CDR3 comprises 12 residues. V was trimmed by 4 bases and J by 7 bases, leaving 8 bases between them. Germline V CDR1 and CDR2: MGHDK, SYGVNS. CDR3 region: CASSVGHQPQHF. The CDR3 DNA reads as TGTGCCAGCAGTGTAGGGCACCAGCCCCAGCATTTT.

This chain uses TRBV18 with TRBJ1-3; no clear D. Germline loops: CDR1 KGHSH, CDR2 LQKENI. V was cut by 2 bases and J by 0 bases, with 11 bases left in between. The CDR3 loop spans 16 amino acids. The CDR3 DNA reads TGTGCCAGCTCACCATTACAGTCGCTCTCTGGAAACACCATATATTTT. Translated: CASSPLQSLSGNTIYF.

The gene calls are TRBV7-9 and TRBJ1-6; a possible D gene is TRBD1 (5 bases). There are 14 residues in the CDR3. The germline gives CDR1 SEHNR, CDR2 FQNEAQ (reference sequence). V lost 5 bases and J lost 7, with 12 bases in between. CDR3 DNA sequence: TGTGCCAGCAGCCCCCGTCCAGGGAATTCACCCCTCCACTTT. Translating gives CASSPRPGNSPLHF.

This clone appeared once. This chain links TRBV4-1 with TRBJ2-3, with 9 bases matching TRBD2. The length of the CDR3 is 15 residues. Unmatched junction bases numbered 5, after V lost 3 bases and J lost 4 bases. Germline V gene data show CDR1 as MGHRA and CDR2 as YSYEKL. CDR3 protein: CASSHAGGQSDTQYF. CDR3 nucleotides: TGCGCCAGCAGCCACGCGGGGGGGCAGTCAGATACGCAGTATTTT.

The chain recombines TRBV4-2 with TRBJ2-2, with 8 bases that match TRBD2. Germline V gene sequence: CDR1 LGHNA, CDR2 YNFKEQ. The CDR3 sequence is 14 residues long. Trimming removed 4 bases from V and 7 bases from J; junction bases left unmatched: 5. Here the CDR3 reads CASSLGLADGELFF. CDR3 DNA sequence: TGTGCCAGCAGCCTTGGACTAGCCGACGGGGAGCTGTTTTTT.

The V call is TRBV7-2, the J call TRBJ2-1; the D gene is possibly TRBD2 (5 bases). V lost 1 base and J lost 7, with 14 bases in between. Germline V gene sequence: CDR1 SGHTA, CDR2 FQGNSA. CDR3 size: 15 residues. In DNA, the CDR3 is TGTGCCAGCAGCTTAGGGGGTGGGAGCCGTAATGAGCAGTTCTTC. Translation gives CASSLGGGSRNEQFF.

Sample share makes this clone medium-sized. The chain joins TRBV5-1 to TRBJ2-5; 7 bases map to TRBD1. Trimming removed 5 bases from V and 5 bases from J; junction bases left unmatched: 9. Germline CDR1 is SGHRS and CDR2 is YFSETQ. This CDR3 has 14 amino acids. The CDR3 DNA sequence: TGCGCCAGCAGGCAAGGGGGCCCCAGGGAGACCCAGTACTTC. It codes for CASRQGGPRETQYF. Full variable domain (missing parts from reference TRBV5-1 and TRBJ2-5): KAGVTQTPRYLIKTRGQQVTLSCSPISGHRSVSWYQQTPGQGLQFLFEYFSETQRNKGNFPGRFSGRQFSNSRSEMNVSTLELGDSALYLCASRQGGPRETQYFGPGTRLLVL.

J is TRBJ1-1 and V is TRBV18; D uncertain. The germline V and J ends were trimmed by 2 bases and 4 bases, with 8 bases remaining between them. CDR3 length: 13 amino acids. Germline CDR1 and CDR2: KGHSH and LQKENI. CDR3 nucleotides: TGTGCCAGCTCACCAAGCCGGTCCACTGAAGCTTTCTTT. Protein sequence: CASSPSRSTEAFF. Complete variable domain (other parts from reference TRBV18 and TRBJ1-1): NAGVMQNPRHLVRRRGQEARLRCSPMKGHSHVYWYRQLPEEGLKFMVYLQKENIIDESGMPKERFSAEFPKEGPSILRIQQVVRGDSAAYFCASSPSRSTEAFFGQGTRLTVV.